Each of the 8 T cell receptor beta chains below was sequenced from the same sample in a study of vaccination effects on CD4 cells after COVID-19. The culture ran for about 11 days, and then CD4+ T cells were isolated. The person was diagnosed with PCR-confirmed SARS-CoV-2 infection between March and December 2020. Participants completed two doses of the BNT162b2 or mRNA-1273 vaccine. Some clones are missing from TCRdb's copy, which holds only in-frame ones; the method was immunoSEQ multiplex PCR. Found here are around 50,000 clones, about 76% of them singletons; the top ten hold under 7%. These receptors' antigens are unknown. This specimen was CD4+ T cells from PBMCs cultured without peptide, taken after COVID-19 vaccination. Source of these receptors: a human donor who had a prior SARS-CoV-2 infection.

The rearrangement uses TRBV2 and TRBJ2-2; TRBD1 matches at 10 bases. The V segment lost 7 bases and the J segment 6 bases; nucleotides outside the gene matches: 2. The germline V gene has CDR1 SNHLY and CDR2 FYNNEI. CDR3 length: 13 residues. The CDR3 nucleotides read TGTGCCAGCAATGACAGGGGGCCCGGGGAGCTGTTTTTT. Translated, it gives CASNDRGPGELFF.

The V and J genes are TRBV9 and TRBJ2-1, with D tentatively TRBD1 (6 bases). Trimming shortened V by 3 bases and J by 10 bases, and 17 bases separated the two germline ends. This CDR3 has 14 residues. Germline CDR1 and CDR2: SGDLS and YYNGEE. In DNA form, the CDR3 reads TGTGCCAGCAGCGCCGATTGGGGGCCTAGCGAGCAGTTCTTC. Its translation is CASSADWGPSEQFF.

This clone came up a few times. J is TRBJ1-1 and V is TRBV7-2; D gene unclear. Germline CDR1 and CDR2: SGHTA and FQGNSA. The CDR3 extends over 14 amino acids. Trimming pared 2 bases from V and 3 bases from J, leaving 10 bases between. The CDR3 DNA is TGTGCCAGCAGCTTACTGGGAAAGGACACTGAAGCTTTCTTT. It translates to CASSLLGKDTEAFF.

V usage is TRBV6-5 and J usage is TRBJ1-5; 8 nucleotides match TRBD1. Germline assignment: CDR1 MNHEY and CDR2 SVGAGI. Germline trimming cut 6 bases from V and 4 bases from J; bases unmatched to any gene: 8. This CDR3 region has 15 residues. Written as DNA, the CDR3 is TGTGCCAGCAGGCCCCGACAGGGGACTAATCAGCCCCAGCATTTT. Protein product: CASRPRQGTNQPQHF.

The V gene is TRBV11-2, the J gene TRBJ2-5; 9 bases align to TRBD1. CDR1 and CDR2 (germline): SGHAT, FQNNGV. This CDR3 is built from 14 residues. After removal of 1 base from V and 4 bases from J, the junction contained 1 base not matched to a gene. The CDR3 nucleotides are TGTGCCAGCAGCTTAGGACAGGGGGGAGAGACCCAGTACTTC. It translates to CASSLGQGGETQYF.

The chain has TRBV18 and TRBJ2-2; 9 nucleotides align to TRBD2. With 3 bases clipped from V and 4 bases from J, the junction kept 6 bases outside the gene matches. CDR1 is KGHSH, CDR2 LQKENI, per germline. This CDR3 spans 16 amino acids. The DNA of the CDR3 is TGTGCCAGCTCACCCCGCCAAGCGGGGGGCACCGGGGAGCTGTTTTTT. Protein product: CASSPRQAGGTGELFF.

In its sample, this clone was seen a few times. The rearrangement joins TRBV3-1 (or the pseudogene TRBV3-2) to TRBJ2-7; TRBD2 matches 8 bases. Trimming took 2 bases from V and 3 from J; bases not matched to a gene: 6. CDR3 length: 15 amino acids. CDR1 LGHDT and CDR2 YNNKEL come from the germline V gene (reference sequence). CDR3 amino acids: CASSQPGLGLYEQYF. The CDR3 bases are TGTGCCAGCAGCCAACCGGGACTAGGGCTCTACGAGCAGTACTTC.

This chain links TRBV3-1 (or the pseudogene TRBV3-2) with TRBJ2-3, with D perhaps TRBD1 or TRBD2 (5 bases each). Germline CDR1 LGHDT, CDR2 YNNKEL (reference sequence). The CDR3 is 14 residues long. The V gene lost 3 bases and the J gene lost 2 bases, with 9 bases spanning the gap. CDR3 DNA: TGTGCCAGCAGCCATTCGGGGCCCACAGATACGCAGTATTTT. Its translation is CASSHSGPTDTQYF.